What follows describes a single T cell receptor (beta chain). The antigen is not known. The sample belongs to a study of human CD8 memory T cell subsets. Per the germline V gene, CDR1 is DFQATT and CDR2 is SNEGSKA (reference sequence). The CDR3 is 14 amino acids. General study points: Chao1 estimates suggested higher diversity in stem-like memory T cells than in precursor exhausted T cells.

It was negative magnetic separation that enriched the total CD8+ T cells. Libraries for TCR beta were constructed using UMI-labeled 5' RACE. One entry per CDR3 protein, without DNA, is what TCRdb gives after re-calling the 5' RACE reads. The table lists 4,500 to 6,000 distinct CDR3 sequences, with 15% to 20% in the top ten. This receptor was obtained from a human donor in good health. The chain carries TRBV20-1 and TRBJ1-1. Sequencing input: CD8+ T cells from PBMCs. The CDR3 here is CSASPSDGIRQAFF.